This T cell receptor beta chain was sequenced for a study of Graves' ophthalmopathy and Graves' hyperthyroidism listed by TCRdb under 2018. Context from the whole study: Peripheral blood was collected at initial diagnosis, prior to any treatment. In total, over 130 blood samples were TCR-sequenced: fewer than 50 ophthalmopathy, over 70 hyperthyroidism and some 17 hyperthyroidism-to-ophthalmopathy patients. An independent validation cohort comprised about 20 hyperthyroidism patients and some 16 patients who later progressed from hyperthyroidism to ophthalmopathy. Once sampling was done, hyperthyroidism patients were given methimazole at a starting dose of 30 mg daily, while ophthalmopathy patients were given high-dose intravenous methylprednisolone. To explore V-J signatures that separate ophthalmopathy from hyperthyroidism, a discovery set of approximately 100 patients was enrolled, consisting of 43 with ophthalmopathy and 57 with stable hyperthyroidism. In about 6 hyperthyroidism patients, T-cell repertoires of thyroid tissue and blood were compared. The approximately 95 discovery patients were divided at random into training and test sets in a 7:3 ratio. TCR beta repertoire signatures were used to distinguish Graves' ophthalmopathy from Graves' hyperthyroidism and to predict progression to ophthalmopathy.

Via the germline V gene (reference sequence), CDR1 is SGHAT and CDR2 FQDESV. Taken from cysteine to phenylalanine, the CDR3 has 16 residues. Only CDR3 DNA is held: 48 bases, read in frame from base 1. V trim: 7 bases; J trim: 6 bases; unmatched bases: 12. For repertoire sequencing, TCR beta CDR3 regions were amplified from RNA transcripts. A first-round RT-PCR used HTBI primers with the Qiagen OneStep RT-PCR kit, followed by a second-round multiplex PCR, size selection and purification. The libraries underwent paired-end sequencing with 100 bp reads on an Illumina HiSeq2000. Per the authors' processing: Reads were processed with SOAPnuke, discarding reads with adapters, uncalled bases, mean Phred below 15, or no exact constant-primer or identifier match. High-quality paired reads were merged with COPE v1.2.5. Each unique nucleotide sequence was treated as a clonotype, and MiTCR v1.1 was used to align the clonotypes to the IMGT TRB V, D and J references. The analysis was limited to V-J combinations with a frequency above 0.0001, which together covered more than 99% of repertoires. A TCR clonal expansion and chaos score per V-J combination was defined as the ratio of F50 clonal expansion to chaos observed in the TCRdist matrix. Features were reduced by Welch's t-statistics and random forest to around 13 V-J combinations, which fed a naive Bayes classifier. Thyroid-blood repertoire similarity was quantified with the Morisita-Horn index. Using fastp trimming at Q25 and MiXCR clonotype assembly, TCRdb reanalyzed the public sequencing data and kept in-frame beta chains. Records with the same CDR3 protein are collapsed into one entry carrying the most frequent genes and DNA. It is TCRdb's table, rather than the study itself, that gives the V and J calls and clone size. In all, the sample holds about 620,000 distinct CDR3 sequences, and 22% of those were seen once. Of the sample, roughly 6.9% falls within the top ten clones.

With respect to this clonotype: Its antigen specificity is not known. No base-level quality is on record; no much larger clone is a single base apart.

Hyperthyroidism was defined as stable when no progression to ophthalmopathy occurred within 18 months of follow-up. Hyperthyroidism patients were newly diagnosed, with disease duration under 2 months, and aged 18 to 65 years. Patients with other autoimmune diseases, uncontrolled infections, pregnancy or lactation were excluded. Diagnosis relied on clinical symptoms, serum thyroxine, TRAb, thyroid ultrasound and orbital computed tomography. Using Ficoll-Paque density gradient centrifugation, PBMCs were isolated from less than 13 ml of fresh peripheral blood. Total RNA was extracted with Trizol reagent and quality-checked on an Agilent 2100 Bioanalyzer. Results and caveats for the whole study, not just this receptor: Most expanded thyroid clonotypes with a frequency above 0.001 also appeared in blood, which suggests that blood repertoires may reflect the immune response in the thyroid. No statistical method was used to predetermine the sample size, and group allocation was not hidden from the investigators. In validation, the model predicted ophthalmopathy progression with about 70% sensitivity and less than 80% specificity; 12 predicted patients were CT-confirmed with GO in a median of about 6.1 months. The 13-signature model separated ophthalmopathy from stable hyperthyroidism with approximately 90% sensitivity and around 84% specificity in cross-validation, and 80%/75% in the test set.

The sample consisted of peripheral blood. This sequence uses TRBV11-1 and TRBJ2-2; 9 of the junction bases match TRBD2. This receptor was identified in a woman younger than 35 with stable Graves' hyperthyroidism. Some clones in this sample may be carry-over from other donors' samples. Donor details come from another sample of the same person, matched by shared clones. The CDR3 sequence is CASTPLLAGEAGELFF. The DNA sequence reads TGTGCCAGCACCCCCTTGTTAGCGGGAGAGGCCGGGGAGCTGTTTTTT.